The clone carrying this T cell receptor beta chain was recorded once. Its target is not known. Using immunoSEQ multiplex PCR, the repertoire was profiled, and TCRdb retains in-frame clones only, with some absent. The sample records some 110,000 clones, about 80% being singletons. V was shortened by 5 bases and J by 1 base, with 11 bases between the two germline ends. The CDR3 length is 14 residues. Germline V gene sequence: CDR1 MRHNA, CDR2 SNTAGT. The data stem from a study of radiotherapy plus CTLA-4 blockade in lung cancer. Across the whole study: Objective responses occurred in roughly a sixth of patients; over 30% had disease control.

Study-wide results and caveats: Together with interferon-beta, which increased in serum after radiation, early dynamic changes in blood T cell clones were reportedly the best predictors of response.

The TCR comes from a human donor with non-small cell lung cancer that progressed on radiotherapy plus ipilimumab. Some clones in this sample may be carry-over from other donors' samples. This specimen was peripheral blood, taken from a patient treated with radiotherapy plus ipilimumab. The chain combines TRBV6-4 with TRBJ1-1, with unresolved D. The CDR3 reads CASSTRRQNTEAFF. CDR3 nucleotide sequence: TGTGCCAGCAGTACCCGACGACAGAACACTGAAGCTTTCTTT.